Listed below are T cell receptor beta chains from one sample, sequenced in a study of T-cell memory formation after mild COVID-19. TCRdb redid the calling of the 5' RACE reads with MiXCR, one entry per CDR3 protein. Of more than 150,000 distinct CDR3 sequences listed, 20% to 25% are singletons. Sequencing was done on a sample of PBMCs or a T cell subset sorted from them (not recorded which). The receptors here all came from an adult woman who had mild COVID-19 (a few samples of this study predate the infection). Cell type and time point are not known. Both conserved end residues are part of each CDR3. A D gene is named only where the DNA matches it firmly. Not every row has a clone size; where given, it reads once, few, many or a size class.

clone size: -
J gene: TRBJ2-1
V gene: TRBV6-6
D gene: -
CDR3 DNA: TGTGCCAGCGGGAACAATGAGCAGTTCTTC
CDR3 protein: CASGNNEQFF

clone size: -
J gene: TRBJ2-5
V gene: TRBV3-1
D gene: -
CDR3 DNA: TGTGCCAGCGGTGGAACTAGGGGTGAGACCCAGTACTTC
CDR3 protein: CASGGTRGETQYF

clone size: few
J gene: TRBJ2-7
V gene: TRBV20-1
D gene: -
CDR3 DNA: TGCAGTGCTACCCCGGGCAACTCCTACGAGCAGTACTTC
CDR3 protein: CSATPGNSYEQYF

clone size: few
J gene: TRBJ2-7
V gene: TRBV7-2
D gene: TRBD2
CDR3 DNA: TGTGCCAGCAGCTTATCCGGGACTAGCGGATTCTACGAGCAGTACTTC
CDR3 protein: CASSLSGTSGFYEQYF

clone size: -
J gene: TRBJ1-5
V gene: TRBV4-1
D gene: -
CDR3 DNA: TGCGCCAGCAGCCAAGGGGCGGTTATGCAGCCCCAGCATTTT
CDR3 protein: CASSQGAVMQPQHF

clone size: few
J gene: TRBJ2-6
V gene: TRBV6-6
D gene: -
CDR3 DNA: TGTGCCAGCAGCTCCACAGGGCCGAGCTCTGGGGCCAACGTCCTGACTTTC
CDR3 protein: CASSSTGPSSGANVLTF

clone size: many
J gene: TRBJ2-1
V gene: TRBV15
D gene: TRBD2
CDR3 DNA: TGTGCCACCAGCAGAGCGGCGGGGGGTGGCAATGAGCAGTTCTTC
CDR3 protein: CATSRAAGGGNEQFF

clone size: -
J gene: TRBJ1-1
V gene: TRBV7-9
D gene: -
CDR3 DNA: TGTGCCAGCAGCTTCGTGGGGTTAAGGTACACTGAAGCTTTCTTT
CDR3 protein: CASSFVGLRYTEAFF

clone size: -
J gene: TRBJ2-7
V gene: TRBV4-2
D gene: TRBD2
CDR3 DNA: TGTGCCAGCAGCCAAAGTTTTGGCGGGGGTTGGGACGAGCAGTACTTC
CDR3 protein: CASSQSFGGGWDEQYF

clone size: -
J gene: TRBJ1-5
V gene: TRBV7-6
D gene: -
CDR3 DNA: TGTGCCAGCAGCTTAAGAGGTGCGCCCCAGCATTTT
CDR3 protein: CASSLRGAPQHF

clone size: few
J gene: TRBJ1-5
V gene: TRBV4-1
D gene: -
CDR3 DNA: TGCGCCAGCAGCCAAGATCGCGTAAACAATCAGCCCCAGCATTTT
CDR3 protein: CASSQDRVNNQPQHF

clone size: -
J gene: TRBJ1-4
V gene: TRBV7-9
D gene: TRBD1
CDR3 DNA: TGTGCCAGCAGCTTGGATGGCGGGACAGGGGAAAATGAAAAACTGTTTTTT
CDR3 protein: CASSLDGGTGENEKLFF

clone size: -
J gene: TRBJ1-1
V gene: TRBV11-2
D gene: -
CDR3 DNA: TGTGCCAGCACCGGAACTTGGGGGAACACTGAAGCTTTCTTT
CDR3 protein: CASTGTWGNTEAFF

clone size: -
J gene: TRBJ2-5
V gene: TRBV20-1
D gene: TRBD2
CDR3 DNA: TGCAGTGCTAGACTAGCGGGAGAAGAGACCCAGTACTTC
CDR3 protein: CSARLAGEETQYF

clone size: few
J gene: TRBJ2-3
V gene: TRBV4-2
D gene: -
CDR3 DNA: TGTGCCAGCAGCCAAGGGGAACGAGTCTGGGGGGATACGCAGTATTTT
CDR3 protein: CASSQGERVWGDTQYF

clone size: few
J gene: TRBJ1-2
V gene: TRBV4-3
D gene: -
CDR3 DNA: TGCGCCAGCAGCCCAGCATGGAAGTGGACTAACTATGGCTACACCTTC
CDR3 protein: CASSPAWKWTNYGYTF

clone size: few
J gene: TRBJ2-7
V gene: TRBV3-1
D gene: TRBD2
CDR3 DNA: TGTGCCAGCAGCCACACCGGGACTAGCCTCTACGAGCAGTACTTC
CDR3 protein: CASSHTGTSLYEQYF

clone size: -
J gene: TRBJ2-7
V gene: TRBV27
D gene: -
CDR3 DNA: TGTGCCAGCAGTTACGTATCCTACGAGCAGTACTTC
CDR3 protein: CASSYVSYEQYF

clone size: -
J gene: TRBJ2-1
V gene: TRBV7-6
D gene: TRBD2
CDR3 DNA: TGTGCCAGCAGCTCCCCCCCGCGGCTAGCGGACTACAATGAGCAGTTCTTC
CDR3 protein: CASSSPPRLADYNEQFF

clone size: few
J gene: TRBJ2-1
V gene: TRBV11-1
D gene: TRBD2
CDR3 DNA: TGTGCCAGCAGCTTAACTAGCGGGGTCAGCTCCTACAATGAGCAGTTCTTC
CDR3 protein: CASSLTSGVSSYNEQFF

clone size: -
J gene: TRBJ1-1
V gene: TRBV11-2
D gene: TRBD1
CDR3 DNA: TGTGCCAGCAGCTCCCGACAGGGCCTGGGCACTGAAGCTTTCTTT
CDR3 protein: CASSSRQGLGTEAFF

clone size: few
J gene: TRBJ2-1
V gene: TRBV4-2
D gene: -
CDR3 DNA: TGTGCCAGCAGCCAATTCCCCGGGGATAATGAGCAGTTCTTC
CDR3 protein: CASSQFPGDNEQFF

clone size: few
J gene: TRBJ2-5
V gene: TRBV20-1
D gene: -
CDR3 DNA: TGCAGTATTCTTAGCAGGACCCTCCAAGAGACCCAGTACTTC
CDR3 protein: CSILSRTLQETQYF

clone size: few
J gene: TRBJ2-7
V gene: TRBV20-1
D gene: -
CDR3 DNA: TGCAGTGCTAGTCTCCAATACTTAGGATCCTACGAGCAGTACTTC
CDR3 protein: CSASLQYLGSYEQYF

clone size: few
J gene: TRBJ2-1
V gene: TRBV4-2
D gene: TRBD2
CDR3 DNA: TGTGCCAGCAGCCAACTTCTAACCTCGGGACTAGTGACCTGGACAAATGAGCAGTTCTTC
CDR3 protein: CASSQLLTSGLVTWTNEQFF

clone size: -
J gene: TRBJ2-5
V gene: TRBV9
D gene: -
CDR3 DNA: TGTGCCAGCAGCGTAGGTTGGGATACGGAGACCCAGTACTTC
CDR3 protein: CASSVGWDTETQYF

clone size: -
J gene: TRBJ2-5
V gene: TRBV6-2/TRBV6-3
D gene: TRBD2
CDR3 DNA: TGTGCCAGCAGTTACGGCCAGACTAGCGGGAGGTACCAAGAGACCCAGTACTTC
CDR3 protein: CASSYGQTSGRYQETQYF

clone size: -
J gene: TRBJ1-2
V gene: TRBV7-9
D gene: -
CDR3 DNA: TGTGCCAGCTTCTTCCCGGGAGAGGGGGTCTATGGCTACACCTTC
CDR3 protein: CASFFPGEGVYGYTF

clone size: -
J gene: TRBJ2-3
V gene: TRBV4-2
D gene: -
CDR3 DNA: TGTGCCAGCAGCCAAGATGGGCCAGGGGGCACAGATACGCAGTATTTT
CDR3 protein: CASSQDGPGGTDTQYF

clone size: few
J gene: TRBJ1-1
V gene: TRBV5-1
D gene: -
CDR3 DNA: TGCGCCAGCAGCGATCCCTCAGGGGTTACTGAAGCTTTCTTT
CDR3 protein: CASSDPSGVTEAFF

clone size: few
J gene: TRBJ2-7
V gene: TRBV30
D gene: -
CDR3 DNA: TGTGCCTGGAGTGTGGGCGCCTCCTACGAGCAGTACTTC
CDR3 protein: CAWSVGASYEQYF

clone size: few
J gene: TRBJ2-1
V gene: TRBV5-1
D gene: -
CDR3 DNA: TGCGCCAGCAGCTTTGAGAGCTCCTACAATGAGCAGTTCTTC
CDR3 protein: CASSFESSYNEQFF

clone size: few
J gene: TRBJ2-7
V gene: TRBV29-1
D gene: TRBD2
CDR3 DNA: TGCAGCGGGAAATCGGGACTAAACTACGAGCAGTACTTC
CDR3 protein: CSGKSGLNYEQYF

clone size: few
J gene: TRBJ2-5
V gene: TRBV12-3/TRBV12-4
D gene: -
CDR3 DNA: TGTGCCAGCAGTTCGGGCCATGATGCGGAGACCCAGTACTTC
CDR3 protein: CASSSGHDAETQYF

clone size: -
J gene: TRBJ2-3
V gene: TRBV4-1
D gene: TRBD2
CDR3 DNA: TGCGCCAGCAGCCAACAGCGGGGGGGCGTCACAGATACGCAGTATTTT
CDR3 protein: CASSQQRGGVTDTQYF

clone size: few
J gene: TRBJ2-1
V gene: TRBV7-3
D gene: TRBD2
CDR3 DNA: TGTGCCAGCAGCAGAGGGACTAGCTCCTACAATGAGCAGTTCTTC
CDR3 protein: CASSRGTSSYNEQFF

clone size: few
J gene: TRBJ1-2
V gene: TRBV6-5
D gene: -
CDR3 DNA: TGTGCCAGCAGACCGGTTGGGAGGGCGAACTATGGCTACACCTTC
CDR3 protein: CASRPVGRANYGYTF

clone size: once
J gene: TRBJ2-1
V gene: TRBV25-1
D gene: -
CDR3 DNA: TGTGCCAGCAGTAGAGGGGGGGTCTACAATGAGCAGTTCTTC
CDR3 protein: CASSRGGVYNEQFF

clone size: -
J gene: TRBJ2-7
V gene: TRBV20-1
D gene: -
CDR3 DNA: TGCAGTGCTAGAGATTATGGGGAACGGCCCTACGAGCAGTACTTC
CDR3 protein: CSARDYGERPYEQYF

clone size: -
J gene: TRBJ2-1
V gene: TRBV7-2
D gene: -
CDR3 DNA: TGTGCCAGCAGCTTAGAAGTTTGGGGCCAGGGAGGTGAGCAGTTCTTC
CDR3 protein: CASSLEVWGQGGEQFF

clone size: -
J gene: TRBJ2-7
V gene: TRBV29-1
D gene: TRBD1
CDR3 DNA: TGCAGCGCAGAAGGGGACAGCTACGAGCAGTACTTC
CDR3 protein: CSAEGDSYEQYF

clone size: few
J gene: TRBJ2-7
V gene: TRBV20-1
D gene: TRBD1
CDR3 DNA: TGCAGTGCTAGAGAGGGAGGGACAGGGACCTACGAGCAGTACTTC
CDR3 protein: CSAREGGTGTYEQYF

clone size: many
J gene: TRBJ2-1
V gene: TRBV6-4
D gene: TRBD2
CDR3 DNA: TGTGCCAGCAGTTTACTAGCGGGAGCAAGCGATGAGCAGTTCTTC
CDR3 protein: CASSLLAGASDEQFF

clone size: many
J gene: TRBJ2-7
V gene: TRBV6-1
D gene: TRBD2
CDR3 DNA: TGTGCCAGCAGTGAGATTAGCGGGGGGTCCTACGAGCAGTACTTC
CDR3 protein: CASSEISGGSYEQYF

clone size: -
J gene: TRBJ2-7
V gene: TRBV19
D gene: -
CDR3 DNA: TGTGCCAGTAGTCATGTCGAATACGAGCAGTACTTC
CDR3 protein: CASSHVEYEQYF

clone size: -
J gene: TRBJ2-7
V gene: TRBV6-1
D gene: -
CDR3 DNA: TGTGCCAGCAGTGACTTAGGGATCACCTACGAGCAGTACTTC
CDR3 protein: CASSDLGITYEQYF